These T cell receptor beta chains were read from a single sample in a study of OX40 agonist ivuxolimab in advanced cancers. This table comes from immunoSEQ multiplex PCR, and its TCRdb copy is limited to in-frame clones, with some not included. The sample includes around 68,000 clones, roughly 85% of them seen just once. Sequences were derived from CD4+ or CD8+ T cells sorted from blood, sampled in a trial of the OX40 agonist ivuxolimab. Receptor source: an adult with an advanced solid tumor such as melanoma, head and neck, liver or kidney cancer. Both conserved end residues are part of each CDR3. D genes are given only for firm matches. Clone size, where shown, is once, few, many, or a class for clones that have expanded.

-	once	TRBV6-5	TRBJ1-1	TGTGCCAGCAGTTACGGGGGTACTGAAGCTTTCTTT	CASSYGGTEAFF
-	-	TRBV25-1	TRBJ1-1	TGTGCCAGCAGTTCTATGCAGGGACCAGGCCGGACGGCTTTCTTT	CASSSMQGPGRTAFF
-	once	TRBV11-2	TRBJ1-5	TGTGCCAGCAGCTTGGGGTACGGGCAGCCCCAGCATTTT	CASSLGYGQPQHF
-	once	TRBV5-1	TRBJ1-2	TGCGCCAGCAGTTTTGAGGCAGGGCTCGGTGGCTACACCTTC	CASSFEAGLGGYTF
-	once	TRBV28	TRBJ1-5	TGTGCCAGCAGTCTAAATCCAGTTTTGGTACGTCAGCCCCAGCATTTT	CASSLNPVLVRQPQHF
-	-	TRBV5-4	TRBJ1-1	TGTGCCAGCAGCTTGAGACGGGACACTGAAGCTTTCTTT	CASSLRRDTEAFF
-	-	TRBV4-1	TRBJ1-1	TGCGCCAGCAGCCTCAGTCCTAGGAGGGAGGGAGCTTTCTTT	CASSLSPRREGAFF
-	-	TRBV4-1	TRBJ1-2	TGCGCCAGCAGCATACGGGACTGGACTAACTATGGCTACACCTTC	CASSIRDWTNYGYTF
-	-	TRBV6-5	TRBJ2-2	TGTGCCAGCACCCGGACCCTAGCGAACACCGGGGAGCTGTTTTTT	CASTRTLANTGELFF
-	-	TRBV28	TRBJ2-3	TGTGCCAGCAGTTTGGGCATACACACAGATACGCAGTATTTT	CASSLGIHTDTQYF
-	-	TRBV6-5	TRBJ2-4	TGTGCCAGCAGTTACTCGCGCCTAGCCAAAAACATTCAGTACTTC	CASSYSRLAKNIQYF
-	once	TRBV29-1	TRBJ1-4	TGCAGCGTTGGGGTTCGATCCGCAACTAATGAAAAACTGTTTTTT	CSVGVRSATNEKLFF
TRBD2	-	TRBV19	TRBJ2-1	TGTGCCAGTAGTATGGAGAGCGGGGGTGTCTACAATGAGCAGTTCTTC	CASSMESGGVYNEQFF
-	-	TRBV6-5	TRBJ1-5	TGTGCCTCCTCAAGGGGGAATCAGCCCCAGCATTTT	CASSRGNQPQHF
-	-	TRBV7-9	TRBJ1-5	TGTGCCAGCAGCCCTCTGGGTCAGGTGAATCAGCCCCAGCATTTT	CASSPLGQVNQPQHF
-	few	TRBV2	TRBJ2-7	TGTGCCAGCAGCGTCTCATCCTACGAGCAGTACTTC	CASSVSSYEQYF
TRBD2	-	TRBV27	TRBJ2-3	TGTGCCAGCAGTTTCGGACTAGCGGGAGGAGGCGCAGATACGCAGTATTTT	CASSFGLAGGGADTQYF
-	-	TRBV7-6	TRBJ2-1	TGTGCCAGCAGCTTAAGGTCGGCTTACAATGAGCAGTTCTTC	CASSLRSAYNEQFF
-	-	TRBV2	TRBJ1-3	TGTGCCAGCAGTGAAAGGCAGCCTGACTCTGGAAACACCATATATTTT	CASSERQPDSGNTIYF
-	-	TRBV7-9	TRBJ1-1	TGTGCCAGCAGCTCAATAGGGGTCGTGAACACTGAAGCTTTCTTT	CASSSIGVVNTEAFF
-	-	TRBV15	TRBJ2-7	TGTGCCACCAGCAGAGATACGAGCCGGGTGAGCTGGGGATCCTACGAGCAGTACTTC	CATSRDTSRVSWGSYEQYF
-	few	TRBV6-6	TRBJ1-5	TGTGCCAGCAGTGACAGCTACTATCAGCCCCAGCATTTT	CASSDSYYQPQHF
TRBD2	-	TRBV23-1	TRBJ2-5	TGCGCCAGCCTGACTAGCTGTAGGGAGACCCAGTACTTC	CASLTSCRETQYF
TRBD2	few	TRBV27	TRBJ2-7	TGTGCCAGCACATCTAGCGGGAGCCAATACGAGCAGTACTTC	CASTSSGSQYEQYF
-	-	TRBV14	TRBJ1-2	TGTGCCAGCAGCCGATTTGGGGGGGCCTATGGCTACACCTTC	CASSRFGGAYGYTF
TRBD2	-	TRBV5-5	TRBJ2-3	TGTGCCAGCAGCTCAGGACTAGCGGGAGGAACAGATACGCAGTATTTT	CASSSGLAGGTDTQYF
TRBD2	-	TRBV11-2	TRBJ2-7	TGTGCCAGCAGCGCCAGTAGCGGGGGACTTACGGAGCAGTACTTC	CASSASSGGLTEQYF
TRBD2	-	TRBV12-5	TRBJ2-1	TGTGCTAGTGGTTTGGATCTAAGCGGGAGGAGGGACAATGAGCAGTTCTTC	CASGLDLSGRRDNEQFF
-	-	TRBV6-5	TRBJ2-3	TGTGCCAGCAGCCGTGGGAAGACAGATACGCAGTATTTT	CASSRGKTDTQYF
-	-	TRBV19	TRBJ2-1	TGTGCCAGTAGTCCCCGAGGTCGGGGCTACAATGAGCAGTTCTTC	CASSPRGRGYNEQFF
TRBD1	-	TRBV5-4	TRBJ1-2	TGTGCCAGCAGCTTCTCGACAGGGAACTATGGCTACACCTTC	CASSFSTGNYGYTF
TRBD2	-	TRBV11-3	TRBJ2-5	TGTGCCAGCAGCTTAGATCGGGCAGCGGGACAAGAGACCCAGTACTTC	CASSLDRAAGQETQYF
TRBD2	-	TRBV29-1	TRBJ2-5	TGCAGCGTAGCAGAGGGAGGGAGCCAAGAGACCCAGTACTTC	CSVAEGGSQETQYF
TRBD1	-	TRBV6-5	TRBJ2-7	TGTGCCAGCACCCGGGACAGGGGGCTATACGAGCAGTACTTC	CASTRDRGLYEQYF
TRBD2	-	TRBV28	TRBJ2-7	TGTGCCAGCAGTTTCCCCATTAGCGGGAGGTCCTACGAGCAGTACTTC	CASSFPISGRSYEQYF
-	few	TRBV7-2	TRBJ2-5	TGTGCCAGCAGCCGTACAGGGGTGGGGGGAGAGACCCAGTACTTC	CASSRTGVGGETQYF
-	-	TRBV28	TRBJ2-1	TGTGCCAGCAGTTCTGCCGGGGACGCCTACAATGAGCAGTTCTTC	CASSSAGDAYNEQFF
TRBD1	-	TRBV9	TRBJ1-1	TGTGCCAGCAGCTCTACCGTTACAGGGGGGGTTTCTGAAGCTTTCTTT	CASSSTVTGGVSEAFF
-	-	TRBV6-6	TRBJ2-7	TGTGCCAGCAGTTACGAGGGGCGAGAGCAGTACTTC	CASSYEGREQYF
-	once	TRBV19	TRBJ2-3	TGTGCCAGTAGTGACGTTGTCGAGACAATAACGCAGTATTTT	CASSDVVETITQYF
-	-	TRBV4-1	TRBJ2-1	TGCGCCAGCAGCCAGGTAACAGGGACCTACAATGAGCAGTTCTTC	CASSQVTGTYNEQFF
TRBD1	-	TRBV27	TRBJ2-5	TGTGCCAGCAGGCCACAGGGGGCGAGAAACCAAGAGACCCAGTACTTC	CASRPQGARNQETQYF
-	-	TRBV5-5	TRBJ1-5	TGTGCCAGCAGCTTGCGGGCAGGGGAACAGCCCCAGCATTTT	CASSLRAGEQPQHF